This T cell receptor (beta chain) is drawn from a study of blood T cells in healthy people across ages. Primers used in a second PCR of roughly 6 to 11 cycles were a sample-barcoded 5' primer and a J-beta primer mix. TCRdb re-derived calls from the 5' RACE reads in MiXCR, one entry per CDR3 protein. The sample holds about 780,000 distinct CDR3 sequences, more than 25% seen once. This clonotype was seen more than once but under ten times. The data were also submitted as part of a second study, on T cells of mothers and their children.

The clonotype was recovered from a boy aged 5-17 years in good health. Sequencing was done on a sample of blood.

CDR3 sequence: CASSKGQTQETQYF. For the CDR3, the DNA is TGTGCCAGCTCCAAGGGGCAGACTCAAGAGACCCAGTACTTC. V usage is TRBV18 and J usage is TRBJ2-5; D may be TRBD1 (5 bases). Trimming left V 6 bases short and J 2 bases short, with 13 bases between. This CDR3 contains 14 residues. From germline, CDR1 is KGHSH and CDR2 LQKENI.